Listed below are T cell receptor beta chains from one sample, sequenced in a study of vaccination effects on CD4 cells after COVID-19. The data were produced by immunoSEQ multiplex PCR, yet TCRdb's version contains in-frame clones alone and is incomplete. Of 70,000 or so clones in the sample, about 78% were seen once. For these TCRs, the target antigens are not known. This sample comprised CD4+ T cells from PBMCs cultured with SARS-CoV-2 spike peptides, obtained before COVID-19 vaccination. These receptors originate from a human donor who received a COVID-19 vaccine. Each CDR3 is given with its conserved first and last residue. D genes are given only for firm matches. Some rows mark clone size as missing; the rest say once, few, many or name a class of expanded clone.

.	.	TRBV11-2	TRBJ2-1	TGTGCCAGCAGCTTAAGGAGCTCCTACAATGAGCAGTTCTTC	CASSLRSSYNEQFF
.	.	TRBV5-1	TRBJ1-4	TGCGCCAGCAGCTTGGGGGGGGCGGTTGGTGAAAAACTGTTTTTT	CASSLGGAVGEKLFF
few	.	TRBV18	TRBJ1-1	TGTGCCAGCTCAACCGGCGCCGACACTGAAGCTTTCTTT	CASSTGADTEAFF
few	.	TRBV6-2/TRBV6-3	TRBJ1-5	TGTGCCAGCAGTCGATTCACGCCGGGAAACAATCAGCCCCAGCATTTT	CASSRFTPGNNQPQHF
.	TRBD1	TRBV5-1	TRBJ1-4	TGCGCCAGCAGCGCAACAGGGGTGGTTAATGAAAAACTGTTTTTT	CASSATGVVNEKLFF
.	.	TRBV7-2	TRBJ2-1	TGTGCCAGCAGCTTAGTTCTAGGGGCCCCAGGAGAGCAGTTCTTC	CASSLVLGAPGEQFF
.	.	TRBV12-3/TRBV12-4	TRBJ2-1	TGTGCCAGCAGTTTGAGGCCTGGGTTCGAGTTCTTC	CASSLRPGFEFF
.	TRBD1	TRBV5-1	TRBJ1-4	TGCGCCAGCAGCCCGCGAGGACAGGGTGAAAAACTGTTTTTT	CASSPRGQGEKLFF
few	.	TRBV28	TRBJ1-3	TGTGCCGGCGGGAAGTCGGGAGGAAACACCATATATTTT	CAGGKSGGNTIYF
.	TRBD2	TRBV4-3	TRBJ2-1	TGCGCCAGCAGCCGAGGGACTAGTCAATTAAATGAGCAGTTCTTC	CASSRGTSQLNEQFF
.	.	TRBV2	TRBJ1-6	TGTGCCAGCAGTGTTCGGAATTCACCCCTCCACTTT	CASSVRNSPLHF
.	TRBD2	TRBV5-1	TRBJ2-2	TGCGCCAGCAGCTCTCAGCGGGGGGGCTTCGGAGGGGAGCTGTTTTTT	CASSSQRGGFGGELFF
.	TRBD1	TRBV5-1	TRBJ2-3	TGCGCCAGCAGCCCGACAGGGGGCGTTTCAGATACGCAGTATTTT	CASSPTGGVSDTQYF
.	.	TRBV5-1	TRBJ1-4	TGCGCCAGCAGCTTGGCAACTAATGAAAAACTGTTTTTT	CASSLATNEKLFF
once	TRBD1	TRBV10-2	TRBJ1-1	TGCGCCAGCAGTTTTCAGGGACAGGGGGCTTTTATTACTGAAGCTTTCTTT	CASSFQGQGAFITEAFF
.	.	TRBV14	TRBJ2-5	TGTGCCAGCAGCCAAGATTGGCAGACCCAGTACTTC	CASSQDWQTQYF
.	TRBD2	TRBV5-4	TRBJ2-3	TGTGCCAGCAGCAGGACTAGCGACGCAGATACGCAGTATTTT	CASSRTSDADTQYF
.	TRBD1	TRBV24-1	TRBJ2-3	TGTGCCACCAGTGATTCTCCGGGACAGGGAAGAGATACGCAGTATTTT	CATSDSPGQGRDTQYF
.	.	TRBV6-5	TRBJ1-5	TGTGCCAGCAGGGAGTATACAGGGAATCAGCCCCAGCATTTT	CASREYTGNQPQHF
.	TRBD1	TRBV9	TRBJ1-1	TGTGCCAGCAGCGTAGCGGGACAGGGGAACACTGAAGCTTTCTTT	CASSVAGQGNTEAFF
.	.	TRBV20-1	TRBJ1-2	TGCAGTGCTATGGGGGCCTATGGCTACACCTTC	CSAMGAYGYTF
few	.	TRBV27	TRBJ1-5	TGTGCCAGCAGCCCAGGGGTCGGCAATCAGCCCCAGCATTTT	CASSPGVGNQPQHF
.	.	TRBV19	TRBJ1-5	TGTGCCACCATAGAACGACCCCTGCGAGGCAATCAGCCCCAGCATTTT	CATIERPLRGNQPQHF
.	TRBD1	TRBV18	TRBJ2-1	TGTGCCAGCTCACCGGGGACAGGAACCTCCTACAATGAGCAGTTCTTC	CASSPGTGTSYNEQFF
.	TRBD2	TRBV4-1	TRBJ2-2	TGCGCCAGCAGCCAAGCCTCAGCGGGGGGGCCAACCGGGGAGCTGTTTTTT	CASSQASAGGPTGELFF
.	.	TRBV6-4	TRBJ2-1	TGTGCCAGCAGTGTAGAAAGGGGCAGCTCCTACAATGAGCAGTTCTTC	CASSVERGSSYNEQFF
few	.	TRBV2	TRBJ1-1	TGTGCCAGCAGTGAAATGGCACAGCCTAACACTGAAGCTTTCTTT	CASSEMAQPNTEAFF
once	.	TRBV5-1	TRBJ1-2	TGCGCCAGCAGCTTCCAAGCCGGGACATCTAACTATGGCTACACCTTC	CASSFQAGTSNYGYTF
.	.	TRBV21-1	TRBJ1-5	TGTGCCAGCAGCAAAGACTTGGGGTGGCGGGGTTTGAGTGATCGTAGCAATCAGCCCCAGCATTTT	CASSKDLGWRGLSDRSNQPQHF
.	TRBD1	TRBV5-1	TRBJ1-1	TGCGCCAGCAGCCCGAGACAGGGACGAACTAGGACTGAAGCTTTCTTT	CASSPRQGRTRTEAFF
.	.	TRBV9	TRBJ1-1	TGTGCCAGCAGCGTCGATGGGACGGTGAACACTGAAGCTTTCTTT	CASSVDGTVNTEAFF
few	TRBD2	TRBV25-1	TRBJ2-2	TGTGCCAGCAGTGTTGTAGCGGGGGGGACCGGGGAGCTGTTTTTT	CASSVVAGGTGELFF
.	.	TRBV9	TRBJ1-1	TGTGCCAGCAGCGTAGCTATGGGCACTGAAGCTTTCTTT	CASSVAMGTEAFF
.	.	TRBV7-2	TRBJ2-5	TGTGCCAGCAGTCAACGCCGTGACAGACTCCAAGAGACCCAGTACTTC	CASSQRRDRLQETQYF
once	.	TRBV5-1	TRBJ1-4	TGCGCCAGCAGCCTGGGACCGGTTAATGAAAAACTGTTTTTT	CASSLGPVNEKLFF
.	.	TRBV4-3	TRBJ1-4	TGCGCCAGCAGCCAAGCCCTTTGGACCGCCGGGTTTTTT	CASSQALWTAGFF
.	.	TRBV2	TRBJ1-2	TGTGCCAGCGGATGGGGGGGTAGCCCAGATTTC	CASGWGGSPDF
.	.	TRBV11-2	TRBJ1-2	TGTGCCAGCAGCAGGGGAGGTGGCGGCGACTATGGCTACACCTTC	CASSRGGGGDYGYTF
.	.	TRBV6-2/TRBV6-3	TRBJ1-5	TGTGCCAGCAGTTACGGGCCAGGGTTGAGGCCCCAGCATTTT	CASSYGPGLRPQHF
.	.	TRBV18	TRBJ1-6	TGTGCCAGCTCCGTTTCCGGGGGCGGAAGCTCCTATAATTCACCCCTCCACTTT	CASSVSGGGSSYNSPLHF
once	TRBD1	TRBV30	TRBJ2-3	TGTGCCTGGAATGAGGGGGCAGGCACAGATACGCAGTATTTT	CAWNEGAGTDTQYF
.	.	TRBV28	TRBJ1-4	TGTGCCAGCAGTTTAATGCAGGGCGCGACCCTTGAAAAACTGTTTTTT	CASSLMQGATLEKLFF
.	.	TRBV18	TRBJ2-5	TGTGCCAGCTCAGTGTCAGGGCTTCAAGAGACCCAGTACTTC	CASSVSGLQETQYF
.	.	TRBV25-1	TRBJ2-3	TGTGCCAGCAGTGGAAATCGAGATTTCACAGATACGCAGTATTTT	CASSGNRDFTDTQYF
.	TRBD2	TRBV9	TRBJ2-1	TGTGCCAGCAGCACAAGCGGGGGTGGCTCCTACAATGAGCAGTTCTTC	CASSTSGGGSYNEQFF
.	TRBD2	TRBV24-1	TRBJ2-5	TGTGCCACCAGTCGGCTAGCGGGGACCCAGTACTTC	CATSRLAGTQYF
many	.	TRBV7-3	TRBJ2-2	TGTGCCAGCAGCTTAGGACTCAACACCGGGGAGCTGTTTTTT	CASSLGLNTGELFF
.	.	TRBV7-9	TRBJ2-3	TGTGCCAGCAGCCTTCAGACGGGCGGAGATACGCAGTATTTT	CASSLQTGGDTQYF
once	.	TRBV6-5	TRBJ2-5	TGTGCCAGCAGTTTTAGCAGGAGACAAGAGACCCAGTACTTC	CASSFSRRQETQYF
.	.	TRBV20-1	TRBJ1-1	TGCAGTGCTAGTCGCCCAGGAGGGGGGACTGAAGCTTTCTTT	CSASRPGGGTEAFF
.	.	TRBV2	TRBJ1-1	TGTGCCAGCACCCAAGGTGTTGTTAGGAACACTGAAGCTTTCTTT	CASTQGVVRNTEAFF
.	.	TRBV20-1	TRBJ2-1	TGCAGTGCTAGATTAGGCAGTGAGCAGTTCTTC	CSARLGSEQFF
.	TRBD1	TRBV25-1	TRBJ2-1	TGTGCCAGCAGTTTAGGGCGGGGACAGGGTAGGAATGAGCAGTTCTTC	CASSLGRGQGRNEQFF
.	.	TRBV7-2	TRBJ1-5	TGTGCCAGCAGAAGCGGAAGGGGGGGCAATCAGCCCCAGCATTTT	CASRSGRGGNQPQHF
few	.	TRBV28	TRBJ1-2	TGTGCCAGCAGCCCAGAAGGCTATGGCTACACCTTC	CASSPEGYGYTF
.	.	TRBV19	TRBJ2-3	TGTGCCAGTAGTATTCGTCAGTTCACAGATACGCAGTATTTT	CASSIRQFTDTQYF
.	TRBD1	TRBV24-1	TRBJ2-5	TGTGCCACCAGTGATTCAAGACAGGGGGGAGAGACCCAGTACTTC	CATSDSRQGGETQYF
.	TRBD1	TRBV18	TRBJ2-1	TGTGCCAGCTCACAGGGACAGGGGGTTCCCTACAATGAGCAGTTCTTC	CASSQGQGVPYNEQFF
.	TRBD1	TRBV3-1/TRBV3-2	TRBJ1-1	TGTGCCAGCAGCCAACTCGAGACAGGGGGAACGACTGAAGCTTTCTTT	CASSQLETGGTTEAFF